The clone carrying this T cell receptor beta chain showed up just once. This sample stems from a study of PD-1 blockade in mismatch repair-deficient tumors. Profiling relied on immunoSEQ multiplex PCR, and the TCRdb table lists in-frame clones only, not all of them. The profile shows 120,000 or so clones, 86% of them singletons. Trimming cost V 1 base and J 3 bases, with 9 bases left between them. Germline CDR1 GTSNPN, CDR2 SVGIG (reference sequence). The CDR3 sequence is 13 residues long. The genes are TRBV30 and TRBJ1-1, with D perhaps TRBD1 (5 bases). Here the sequenced sample was peripheral blood, taken 44 weeks after starting pembrolizumab. This sequence was found in an adult with mismatch repair-deficient cancer. Here the CDR3 DNA reads TGTGCCTGGAGTGCAGGGACCCACACTGAAGCTTTCTTT. It codes for CAWSAGTHTEAFF.